This T cell receptor (beta chain) was sequenced during a study of cytomegalovirus exposure and HLA in healthy donors. The V gene lost 4 bases and the J gene lost 2 bases, with 8 bases spanning the gap. Germline V gene lookup returns CDR1 MNHEY and CDR2 SMNVEV (reference sequence). CDR3 length equals 13 residues. It was with 60 Vbeta and 13 Jbeta primers that the PCR ran. Assay used: immunoSEQ multiplex PCR; TCRdb lists only in-frame clones, some missing. This table holds roughly 150,000 clones, roughly three quarters found once. As to this clone: Its antigen is not identified.

Study-level results: Among donors in an Asian-associated ancestry cluster, a later analysis reportedly found fewer N-insertions than the approximately 700-donor mean.

Donors consisted of healthy bone marrow donors. The TCR sequence derives from a woman aged 40 to 50 in good health and CMV-seronegative. The source material was PBMCs. The chain uses TRBV27 and TRBJ2-5; D is possibly TRBD1 (5 bases). The CDR3 sequence: CASSSTEQETQYF. The CDR3 DNA reads TGTGCCAGCAGTTCGACAGAACAAGAGACCCAGTACTTC.